One sample yielded the 7 T cell receptor beta chains listed below, sequenced in a study of a mutant IDH1 vaccine in newly diagnosed glioma. Time point given: baseline, week 1 (first vaccination visit). Noted treatment: pre-vaccination baseline after standard-of-care therapy. Profiling relied on immunoSEQ multiplex PCR, and the TCRdb table lists in-frame clones only, not all of them. There are around 92,000 clones in the sample; roughly 90% occur only once, and under 0.65% lies in the top ten. The specimen was PBMCs, collected from a glioma patient treated with radiotherapy, temozolomide or both. Source of these receptors: a woman aged 45-59 years with glioma.

V and J are TRBV19 and TRBJ2-1, with 12 bases lining up with TRBD2. CDR3 length: 14 amino acids. The V and J ends lost 7 bases and 5 bases, in that order; junction bases with no gene match: 3. Germline CDR1 is LNHDA and CDR2 is SQIVND (reference sequence). CDR3 residues: CASTGLAGHNEQFF. The CDR3 region has the DNA TGTGCCAGTACGGGACTAGCGGGCCACAATGAGCAGTTCTTC.

V usage is TRBV5-1 and J usage is TRBJ2-5; 10 bases line up with TRBD2. Per germline, CDR1 SGHRS and CDR2 YFSETQ. CDR3 length equals 18 residues. V lost 0 bases and J lost 3; bases outside the gene matches: 11. In nucleotides, the CDR3 is TGCGCCAGCAGCTTGGGGGGACTAGGGCTAGCGGGAGAAGAGACCCAGTACTTC. Encoded protein: CASSLGGLGLAGEETQYF.

This sequence joins TRBV10-3 and TRBJ1-2; possible D gene TRBD1, 5 bases. This CDR3 has 16 residues. Per germline, CDR1 ENHRY and CDR2 SYGVKD. V was clipped by 0 bases and J by 2 bases, with 13 bases between them. The CDR3 bases are TGTGCCATCAGTGAGTCCGGCCAGGGCACAAACTATGGCTACACCTTC. Translation: CAISESGQGTNYGYTF.

The chain is built from TRBV7-3 and TRBJ2-1; 7 bases line up with TRBD2. V lost 2 bases, J lost 10 bases, and 11 bases stayed unmatched. CDR1 is SGHTA, CDR2 FQGTGA, per germline. This CDR3 has 15 residues. CDR3 bases: TGTGCCAGCAGCTTAGCGCGAACGGGAGGTAGAGAGCAGTTCTTC. It translates to CASSLARTGGREQFF.

The CDR3: CSARGNTEAFF. CDR3 bases: TGCAGTGCTAGAGGGAACACTGAAGCTTTCTTT. The V gene is TRBV20-1, the J gene TRBJ1-1; D gene uncertain. The V end lost 1 base, the J end lost 1 base, and 1 base lay between the germline ends. This CDR3 has 11 amino acids. Germline V lookup: CDR1 DFQATT, CDR2 SNEGSKA (reference sequence).

The gene calls are TRBV10-3 and TRBJ2-1; weak D call: TRBD2 (6 bases). The length of the CDR3 is 14 residues. With 5 bases removed from V and 3 bases from J, the gap between germline ends came to 11 bases. The germline V gene has CDR1 ENHRY and CDR2 SYGVKD. CDR3 protein: CAISYGGSYNEQFF. CDR3 coding DNA: TGTGCCATCAGTTACGGGGGTAGCTACAATGAGCAGTTCTTC.

This clone was counted only a few times. The CDR3 is CASSPPREETQYF. The CDR3 bases are TGTGCCAGCAGCCCTCCAAGAGAAGAGACCCAGTACTTC. V gene TRBV7-8 combines with J gene TRBJ2-5; D is uncertain. The V end lost 5 bases, the J end lost 3 bases, and 10 bases lay between the germline ends. The CDR3 has 13 amino acids. Germline loops: CDR1 SGHVS, CDR2 FQNEAQ.